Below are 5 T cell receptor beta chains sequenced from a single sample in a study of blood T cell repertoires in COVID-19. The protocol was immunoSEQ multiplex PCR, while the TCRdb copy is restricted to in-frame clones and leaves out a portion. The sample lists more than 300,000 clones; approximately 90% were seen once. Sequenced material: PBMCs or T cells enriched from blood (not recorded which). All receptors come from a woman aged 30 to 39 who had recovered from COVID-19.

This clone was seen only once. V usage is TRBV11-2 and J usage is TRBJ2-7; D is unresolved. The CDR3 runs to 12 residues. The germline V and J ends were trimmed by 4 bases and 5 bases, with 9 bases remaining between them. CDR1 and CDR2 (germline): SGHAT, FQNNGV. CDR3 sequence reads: CASSSQVDEQYF. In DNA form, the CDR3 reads TGTGCCAGCAGCTCCCAGGTAGACGAGCAGTACTTC.

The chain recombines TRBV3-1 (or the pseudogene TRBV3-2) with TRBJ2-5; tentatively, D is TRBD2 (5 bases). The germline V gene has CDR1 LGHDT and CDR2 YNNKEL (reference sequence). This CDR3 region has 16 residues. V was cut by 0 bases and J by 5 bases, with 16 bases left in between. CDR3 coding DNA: TGTGCCAGCAGCCAAGATCCGGGGAGATCCTTGGAGACCCAGTACTTC. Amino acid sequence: CASSQDPGRSLETQYF.

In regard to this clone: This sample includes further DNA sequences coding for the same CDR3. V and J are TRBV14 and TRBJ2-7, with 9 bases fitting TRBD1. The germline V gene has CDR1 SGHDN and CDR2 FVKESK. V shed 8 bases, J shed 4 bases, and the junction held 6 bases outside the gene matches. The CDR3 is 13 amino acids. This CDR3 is CASSRDRVYEQYF. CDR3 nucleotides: TGTGCCAGCTCCCGGGACAGGGTGTACGAGCAGTACTTC.

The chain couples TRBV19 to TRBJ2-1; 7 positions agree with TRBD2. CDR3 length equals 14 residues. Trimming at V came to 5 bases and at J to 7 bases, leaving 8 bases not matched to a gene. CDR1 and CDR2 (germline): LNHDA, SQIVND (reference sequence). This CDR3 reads CASSLPSGGNEQFF. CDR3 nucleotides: TGTGCCAGTAGTCTTCCCTCGGGGGGAAATGAGCAGTTCTTC.

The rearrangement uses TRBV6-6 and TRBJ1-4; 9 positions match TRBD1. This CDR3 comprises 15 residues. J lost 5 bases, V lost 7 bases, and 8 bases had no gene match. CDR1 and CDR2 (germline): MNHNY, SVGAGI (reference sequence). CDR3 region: CASNPLGTGNEKLFF. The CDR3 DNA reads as TGTGCCAGCAACCCCCTCGGGACAGGGAATGAAAAACTGTTTTTT.